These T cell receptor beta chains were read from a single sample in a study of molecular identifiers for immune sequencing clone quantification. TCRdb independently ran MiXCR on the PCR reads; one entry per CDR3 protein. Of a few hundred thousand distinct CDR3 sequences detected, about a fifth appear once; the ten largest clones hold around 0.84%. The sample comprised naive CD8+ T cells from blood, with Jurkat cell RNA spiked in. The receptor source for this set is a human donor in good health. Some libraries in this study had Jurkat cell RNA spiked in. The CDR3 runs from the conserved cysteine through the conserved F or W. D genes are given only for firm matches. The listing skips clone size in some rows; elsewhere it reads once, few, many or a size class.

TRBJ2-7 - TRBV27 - CASSPTGFSYEQYF TGTGCCAGCAGTCCAACAGGGTTTTCCTACGAGCAGTACTTC
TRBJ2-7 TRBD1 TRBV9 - CASSVWGQGANEQYF TGTGCCAGCAGCGTTTGGGGACAGGGGGCAAACGAGCAGTACTTC
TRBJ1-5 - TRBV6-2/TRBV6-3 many CASSYVGQPQHF TGTGCCAGCAGTTACGTTGGACAGCCCCAGCATTTT
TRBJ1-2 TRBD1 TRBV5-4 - CASSYTGTGAFGYTF TGTGCCAGCAGCTATACCGGGACAGGGGCCTTTGGCTACACCTTC
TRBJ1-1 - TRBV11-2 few CASTENQNTEAFF TGTGCCAGCACTGAAAATCAGAACACTGAAGCTTTCTTT
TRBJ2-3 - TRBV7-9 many CASSSTGDTQYF TGTGCCAGCAGCTCCACGGGGGATACGCAGTATTTT
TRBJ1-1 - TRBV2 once CARTNLNTEAFF TGTGCCAGGACAAACCTGAACACTGAAGCTTTCTTT
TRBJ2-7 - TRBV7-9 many CASSLGVTSSYEQYF TGTGCCAGCAGCTTAGGGGTTACTAGCTCCTACGAGCAGTACTTC
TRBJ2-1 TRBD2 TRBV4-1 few CASSQDGAGVMGNEQFF TGCGCCAGCAGCCAAGATGGAGCGGGAGTTATGGGGAATGAGCAGTTCTTC
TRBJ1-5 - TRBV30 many CAWSVDSNQPQHF TGTGCCTGGAGTGTTGACAGCAATCAGCCCCAGCATTTT
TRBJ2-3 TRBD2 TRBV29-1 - CSVPGAGGSDTQYF TGCAGCGTCCCTGGGGCGGGAGGGTCAGATACGCAGTATTTT
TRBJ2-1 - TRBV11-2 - CASNPGVKVGYNEQFF TGTGCCAGCAACCCGGGGGTTAAGGTGGGCTACAATGAGCAGTTCTTC
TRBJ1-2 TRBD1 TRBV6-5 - CASSHPPRGQYYGYTF TGTGCCAGCAGTCACCCCCCGAGGGGGCAATACTATGGCTACACCTTC
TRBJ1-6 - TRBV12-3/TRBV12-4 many CASSRWDLGNSPLHF TGTGCCAGCAGCCGCTGGGACCTTGGCAATTCACCCCTCCACTTT
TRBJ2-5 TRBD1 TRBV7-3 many CASSLTGQGYKETQYF TGTGCCAGCAGCTTAACGGGACAGGGGTATAAAGAGACCCAGTACTTC
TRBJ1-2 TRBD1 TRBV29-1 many CSVDSGGYLGYTF TGCAGCGTTGATTCAGGGGGCTATTTGGGCTACACCTTC
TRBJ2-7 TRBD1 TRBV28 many CASSRTGASYEQYF TGTGCCAGCAGCCGGACAGGGGCCTCCTACGAGCAGTACTTC
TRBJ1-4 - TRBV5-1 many CASRRDGRNEKLFF TGCGCCAGCAGACGGGACGGACGAAATGAAAAACTGTTTTTT
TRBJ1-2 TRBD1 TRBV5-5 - CASSPTRDRDHYGYTF TGTGCCAGCAGTCCCACCCGGGACAGGGATCACTATGGCTACACCTTC
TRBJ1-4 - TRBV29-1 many CSVYSGDEKLFF TGCAGCGTTTACTCAGGAGATGAAAAACTGTTTTTT
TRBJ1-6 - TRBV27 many CASSLLRGGRSPLNSPLHF TGTGCCAGCAGTTTACTACGGGGGGGCCGGTCCCCCCTCAATTCACCCCTCCACTTT
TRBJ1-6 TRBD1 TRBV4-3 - CASSQDRETGANSPLHF TGCGCCAGCAGCCAAGATCGGGAGACAGGGGCTAATTCACCCCTCCACTTT
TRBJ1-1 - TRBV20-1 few CSARDFRQRNTEAFF TGCAGTGCTAGAGATTTTAGACAGAGGAACACTGAAGCTTTCTTT
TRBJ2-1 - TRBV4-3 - CASSQKRLSSYNEQFF TGCGCCAGCAGCCAAAAGCGGCTGAGCTCCTACAATGAGCAGTTCTTC
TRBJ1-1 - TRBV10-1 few CASSDTDGDTEAFF TGCGCCAGCAGTGATACAGACGGGGACACTGAAGCTTTCTTT
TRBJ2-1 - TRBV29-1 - CSVAPRVVNEQFF TGCAGCGTTGCCCCCAGGGTAGTTAATGAGCAGTTCTTC
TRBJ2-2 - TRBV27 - CASSSGAFGGELFF TGTGCCAGCAGTTCGGGGGCGTTTGGCGGGGAGCTGTTTTTT
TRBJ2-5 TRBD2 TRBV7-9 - CASSLGVGLAAKTQYF TGTGCCAGCAGCTTAGGCGTTGGACTAGCGGCCAAGACCCAGTACTTC
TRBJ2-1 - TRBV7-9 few CASSHSVSGLLSYNEQFF TGTGCCAGCAGCCACTCGGTATCAGGTCTACTCTCCTACAATGAGCAGTTCTTC
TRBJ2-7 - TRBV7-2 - CASSPPIQAEYSYEQYF TGTGCCAGCAGCCCCCCGATCCAAGCGGAATATTCCTACGAGCAGTACTTC
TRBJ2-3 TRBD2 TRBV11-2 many CASSPTGTSFGGVWAYDTQYF TGTGCCAGCAGCCCTACCGGGACTAGCTTCGGGGGGGTCTGGGCATATGATACGCAGTATTTT
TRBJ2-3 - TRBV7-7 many CASSLGPATDTQYF TGTGCTAGCAGCTTAGGTCCGGCCACAGATACGCAGTATTTT
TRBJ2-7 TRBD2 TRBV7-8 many CASSLSPPGLSYEQYF TGTGCCAGCAGCTTATCCCCACCGGGACTATCCTACGAGCAGTACTTC
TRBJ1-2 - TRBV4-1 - CASSQEPGAVGYTF TGCGCCAGCAGCCAAGAACCGGGGGCGGTTGGCTACACCTTC
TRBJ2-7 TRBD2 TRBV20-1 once CSARDPHSGTPLRSYEQYF TGCAGTGCTAGAGATCCCCATAGCGGGACCCCACTGAGATCCTACGAGCAGTACTTC
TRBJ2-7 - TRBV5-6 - CASSLSGPEEQYF TGTGCCAGCAGCTTGAGTGGACCTGAAGAGCAGTACTTC
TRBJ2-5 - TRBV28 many CASSLLWAQETQYF TGTGCCAGCAGTTTACTGTGGGCCCAAGAGACCCAGTACTTC
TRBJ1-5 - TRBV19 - CASSIIGEAGNQPQHF TGTGCCAGTAGTATAATAGGGGAGGCCGGCAATCAGCCCCAGCATTTT
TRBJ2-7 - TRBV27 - CASSLSGVYRYEQYF TGTGCCAGCAGTTTATCCGGCGTGTACCGCTACGAGCAGTACTTC
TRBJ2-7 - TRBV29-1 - CSVETGSQYEQYF TGCAGCGTTGAAACCGGGTCCCAGTACGAGCAGTACTTC
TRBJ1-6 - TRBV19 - CASSDNPGSVAYNSPLHF TGTGCCAGTAGTGACAATCCAGGGTCGGTGGCTTATAATTCACCCCTCCACTTT
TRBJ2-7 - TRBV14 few CASSQPTGLREQYF TGTGCCAGCAGCCAGCCGACGGGTCTGAGAGAGCAGTACTTC
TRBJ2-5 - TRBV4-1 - CASSPPRGTGTQETQYF TGCGCCAGCAGCCCCCCCCGAGGAACCGGCACCCAAGAGACCCAGTACTTC
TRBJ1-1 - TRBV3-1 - CASSPPWGSEAFF TGTGCCAGCAGCCCACCTTGGGGGAGTGAAGCTTTCTTT
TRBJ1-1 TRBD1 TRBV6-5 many CASRVGGFTEAFF TGTGCCAGCAGGGTAGGGGGCTTCACTGAAGCTTTCTTT
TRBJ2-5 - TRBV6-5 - CASSYWAEQETQYF TGTGCCAGCAGTTACTGGGCGGAGCAAGAGACCCAGTACTTC
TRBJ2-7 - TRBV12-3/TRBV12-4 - CASSFLGVAYEQYF TGTGCCAGCAGTTTCTTAGGGGTTGCCTACGAGCAGTACTTC
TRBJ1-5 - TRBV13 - CASSLGKVLRPQRF TGTGCCAGCAGCTTAGGTAAGGTCCTCCGGCCCCAGCGTTTT
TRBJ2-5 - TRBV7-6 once CASSLGSPRETQYF TGTGCCAGCAGCTTAGGCTCCCCGAGGGAGACCCAGTACTTC
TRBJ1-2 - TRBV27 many CASSFDTYYGYTF TGTGCCAGCAGCTTCGACACTTACTATGGCTACACCTTC
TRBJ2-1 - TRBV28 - CASSFPQPPTYNDQFF TGTGCCAGCAGTTTCCCTCAGCCCCCTACTTACAATGATCAGTTCTTC
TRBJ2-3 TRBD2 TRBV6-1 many CASSALGLAPSTDTQYF TGTGCCAGCAGTGCCCTGGGACTAGCGCCGAGCACAGATACGCAGTATTTT
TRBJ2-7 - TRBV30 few CAWSITYEQYF TGTGCCTGGAGTATTACCTACGAGCAGTACTTC
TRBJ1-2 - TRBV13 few CASSSRTNGYTF TGTGCCAGCAGCTCGAGGACAAATGGCTACACCTTC
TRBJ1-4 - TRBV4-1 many CASSQDLGGVTEKLFF TGCGCCAGCAGCCAAGATCTTGGAGGGGTCACTGAAAAACTGTTTTTT
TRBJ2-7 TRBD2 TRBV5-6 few CASGRGSSYEQYF TGTGCCAGTGGGCGGGGGAGCTCCTACGAGCAGTACTTC
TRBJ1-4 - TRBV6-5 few CASSRAAASDGDEKLFF TGTGCCAGCAGTCGAGCGGCGGCCTCTGATGGGGATGAAAAACTGTTTTTT
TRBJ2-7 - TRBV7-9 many CASSPERSEQYF TGTGCCAGCAGCCCGGAGAGGAGCGAGCAGTACTTC
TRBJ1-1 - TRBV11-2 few CASTSQLGAWTEAFF TGTGCCAGCACCAGCCAGTTGGGGGCGTGGACTGAAGCTTTCTTT